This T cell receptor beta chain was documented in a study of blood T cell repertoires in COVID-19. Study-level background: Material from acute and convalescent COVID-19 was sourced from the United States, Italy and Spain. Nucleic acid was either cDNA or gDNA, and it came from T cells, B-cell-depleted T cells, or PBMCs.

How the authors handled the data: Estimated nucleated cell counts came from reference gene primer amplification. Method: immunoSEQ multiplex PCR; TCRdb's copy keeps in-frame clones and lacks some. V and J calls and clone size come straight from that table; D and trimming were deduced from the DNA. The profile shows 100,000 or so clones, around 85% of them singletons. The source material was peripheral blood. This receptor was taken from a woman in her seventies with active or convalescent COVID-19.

CDR3 loop: CASSPPQVSNTEAFF. The CDR3 DNA follows: TGTGCCAGCTCACCACCCCAGGTTTCGAACACTGAAGCTTTCTTT. This sequence joins TRBV18 and TRBJ1-1; D gene unclear. V gave up 0 bases and J gave up 1 base, with 9 bases separating them. The CDR3 runs to 15 residues. Germline V gene data show CDR1 as KGHSH and CDR2 as LQKENI.